These T cell receptor beta chains were read from a single sample in a study of OX40 agonist ivuxolimab in advanced cancers. The method was immunoSEQ multiplex PCR; TCRdb's version includes in-frame clones alone and lacks a portion of them. The sample holds about 33,000 clones, 65% to 75% seen once. Specimen: CD4+ or CD8+ T cells sorted from blood, collected in a trial of the OX40 agonist ivuxolimab. Every receptor here comes from an adult with an advanced solid tumor such as melanoma, head and neck, liver or kidney cancer. Each CDR3 is given with its conserved first and last residue. The D gene is left open where the match is weak. Clone size appears in some rows only: once, few, many, or a class for an expanded clone.

TRBV7-9	TRBJ1-3	-	-	CASSLTGPFSGNTIYF	TGTGCCAGCAGCTTAACAGGACCATTCTCTGGAAACACCATATATTTT
TRBV6-1	TRBJ1-1	-	-	CASSNYRGNTEAFF	TGTGCCAGCAGTAATTACCGGGGGAACACTGAAGCTTTCTTT
TRBV19	TRBJ2-2	-	TRBD1	CAVHPGGDTGELFF	TGTGCCGTCCACCCAGGGGGAGATACCGGGGAGCTGTTTTTT
TRBV7-3	TRBJ2-6	-	-	CASSAGTSGANVLTF	TGTGCCAGCAGTGCGGGGACTTCTGGGGCCAACGTCCTGACTTTC
TRBV27	TRBJ1-2	-	-	CASSLFSGRGYGYTF	TGTGCCAGCAGTTTATTTTCGGGACGAGGCTATGGCTACACCTTC
TRBV2	TRBJ1-1	-	-	CASSEIDRGMNTEAFF	TGTGCCAGCAGTGAAATAGATAGAGGGATGAACACTGAAGCTTTCTTT
TRBV7-6	TRBJ1-1	-	-	CASRPGANLYTEAFF	TGTGCCAGCAGGCCGGGGGCTAATTTGTACACTGAAGCTTTCTTT
TRBV27	TRBJ1-5	-	-	CARGGSRPLNQPQHF	TGTGCCAGGGGGGGGTCACGGCCGCTCAATCAGCCCCAGCATTTT
TRBV19	TRBJ1-6	-	TRBD1	CAREIKDRISFF	TGTGCCAGGGAGATAAAGGACAGGATTAGTTTTTTT
TRBV27	TRBJ2-2	-	-	CASSFAVGGELFF	TGTGCCAGCAGTTTCGCCGTCGGCGGGGAGCTGTTTTTT
TRBV30	TRBJ2-2	-	-	CAWSGWQGGPRANTGELFF	TGTGCCTGGAGTGGGTGGCAGGGGGGCCCCCGGGCTAACACCGGGGAGCTGTTTTTT
TRBV6-6	TRBJ1-5	-	-	CASNRPGSNQPQHF	TGTGCCAGCAACCGTCCCGGGTCAAATCAGCCCCAGCATTTT
TRBV28	TRBJ2-3	-	-	CASSFRGAIGTDTQYF	TGTGCCAGCAGTTTTAGGGGGGCAATAGGCACAGATACGCAGTATTTT
TRBV11-2	TRBJ2-2	-	-	CASSRIGPTGELFF	TGTGCCAGCAGCCGTATCGGACCCACCGGGGAGCTGTTTTTT
TRBV5-6	TRBJ2-7	-	-	CASSPSGNNNEQYF	TGTGCCAGCAGCCCCTCGGGGAACAACAACGAGCAGTACTTC
TRBV14	TRBJ1-1	once	-	CASSQSQLTEAFF	TGTGCCAGCAGCCAAAGTCAGCTCACTGAAGCTTTCTTT
TRBV28	TRBJ1-2	-	TRBD1	CASSLFRQGPANYGYTF	TGTGCCAGCAGTTTATTTCGACAGGGGCCAGCTAACTATGGCTACACCTTC
TRBV6-5	TRBJ2-7	-	-	CASTERREEQYF	TGTGCCAGCACCGAACGGAGGGAAGAGCAGTACTTC
TRBV6-1	TRBJ1-4	-	-	CASSEHDRRGTKLFF	TGTGCCAGCAGTGAACATGACAGGAGGGGTACAAAACTGTTTTTT
TRBV5-4	TRBJ2-7	-	-	CASRGRSYEQYF	TGTGCCAGCAGAGGACGGTCCTACGAGCAGTACTTC
TRBV2	TRBJ2-7	-	-	CASSPGAYEQYF	TGTGCCAGCAGTCCCGGAGCCTACGAGCAGTACTTC
TRBV2	TRBJ2-7	-	-	CASSETGRGRNEQYF	TGTGCCAGCAGTGAAACGGGGAGGGGGCGGAACGAGCAGTACTTC
TRBV7-3	TRBJ2-7	-	-	CASSLTGQTEQYF	TGTGCCAGCAGCTTAACGGGACAAACCGAGCAGTACTTC
TRBV7-2	TRBJ2-1	-	TRBD1	CASSLRGQGLFIVYNEQFF	TGTGCCAGCAGCCTAAGGGGACAGGGCCTTTTTATCGTCTACAATGAGCAGTTCTTC
TRBV4-1	TRBJ2-4	-	-	CASSQVGLAKNIQYF	TGCGCCAGCAGCCAAGTGGGTCTAGCCAAAAACATTCAGTACTTC
TRBV7-9	TRBJ2-3	few	-	CASSLFTDTQYF	TGTGCCAGCAGCTTATTCACAGATACGCAGTATTTT
TRBV4-1	TRBJ1-3	-	TRBD1	CASSQGGSGQGSGNTIYF	TGCGCCAGCAGCCAAGGGGGTTCGGGACAGGGTAGTGGAAACACCATATATTTT
TRBV28	TRBJ1-5	-	-	CASRPPGTNQPQHF	TGTGCCAGCAGACCTCCCGGAACCAATCAGCCCCAGCATTTT
TRBV7-9	TRBJ1-4	few	TRBD1	CASSLDRGSLFF	TGTGCCAGCAGCCTAGACAGGGGCAGTCTGTTTTTT
TRBV6-1	TRBJ1-5	-	-	CASRSNLGRHQPQHF	TGTGCCAGCAGATCCAACCTGGGGCGGCATCAGCCCCAGCATTTT
TRBV10-3	TRBJ1-2	few	TRBD1	CAINPTGQDYGYTF	TGTGCCATCAACCCCACCGGACAGGACTATGGCTACACCTTC
TRBV5-6	TRBJ2-4	many	-	CASSMVLAKNIQYF	TGTGCCAGCAGTATGGTATTAGCCAAAAACATTCAGTACTTC